This record concerns one T cell receptor beta chain sequence. Its antigen is not known. The data were obtained in a study of post-analysis software for immune sequencing data. This CDR3 is 14 amino acids long. The ends lost 2 bases at V and 5 bases at J; junction bases unmatched: 5. Germline loops: CDR1 DFQATT, CDR2 SNEGSKA (reference sequence). General study results and limits: Five or six TRBV segments, TRBV5-6, TRBV5-1 and TRBV20-1 among them, were found more frequent in patients than controls.

TCR beta libraries were prepared from cDNA with unique molecular identifiers. MiXCR, applied by TCRdb to the PCR reads, yields one record per CDR3 protein. The table includes more than 500,000 distinct CDR3 sequences, 34% detected once. The clonotype was recovered from a girl between 2 and 17 years old with multiple sclerosis. This chain joins TRBV20-1 and TRBJ2-1; 8 bases fit TRBD2. Specimen: blood. This CDR3 reads CSARISGGNNEQFF. The CDR3 region has the DNA TGCAGTGCTAGAATAAGCGGGGGCAACAATGAGCAGTTCTTC.